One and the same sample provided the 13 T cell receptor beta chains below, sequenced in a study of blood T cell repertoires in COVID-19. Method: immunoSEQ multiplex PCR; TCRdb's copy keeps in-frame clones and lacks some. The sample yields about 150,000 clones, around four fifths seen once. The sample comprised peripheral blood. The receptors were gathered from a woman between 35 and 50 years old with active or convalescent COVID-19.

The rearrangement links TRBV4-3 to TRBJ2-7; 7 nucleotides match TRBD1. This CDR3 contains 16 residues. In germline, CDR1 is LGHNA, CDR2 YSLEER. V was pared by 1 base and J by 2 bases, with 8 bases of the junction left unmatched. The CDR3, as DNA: TGCGCCAGCAGCCAAGGAGCCGGGACAGCACCCTACGAGCAGTACTTC. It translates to CASSQGAGTAPYEQYF.

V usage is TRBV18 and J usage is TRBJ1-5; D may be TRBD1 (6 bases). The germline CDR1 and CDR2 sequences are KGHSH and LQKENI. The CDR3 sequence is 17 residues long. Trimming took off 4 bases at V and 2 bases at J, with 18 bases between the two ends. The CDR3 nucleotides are TGTGCCAGCTCACGCACCGAGGGGGGGGGTGGCAATCAGCCCCAGCATTTT. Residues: CASSRTEGGGGNQPQHF. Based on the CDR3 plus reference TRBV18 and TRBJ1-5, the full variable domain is NAGVMQNPRHLVRRRGQEARLRCSPMKGHSHVYWYRQLPEEGLKFMVYLQKENIIDESGMPKERFSAEFPKEGPSILRIQQVVRGDSAAYFCASSRTEGGGGNQPQHFGDGTRLSIL.

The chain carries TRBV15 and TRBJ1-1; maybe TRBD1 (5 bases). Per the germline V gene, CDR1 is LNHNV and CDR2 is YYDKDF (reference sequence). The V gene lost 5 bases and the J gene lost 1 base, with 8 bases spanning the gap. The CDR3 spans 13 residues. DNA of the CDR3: TGTGCCACCAGCCCCCAGGGGAACACTGAAGCTTTCTTT. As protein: CATSPQGNTEAFF.

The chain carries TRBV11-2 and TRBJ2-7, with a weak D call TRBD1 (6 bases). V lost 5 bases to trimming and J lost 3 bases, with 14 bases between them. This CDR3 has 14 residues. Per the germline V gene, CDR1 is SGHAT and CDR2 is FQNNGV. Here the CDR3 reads CASSMGDTSYEQYF. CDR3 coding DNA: TGTGCCAGCAGCATGGGGGACACGAGCTACGAGCAGTACTTC.

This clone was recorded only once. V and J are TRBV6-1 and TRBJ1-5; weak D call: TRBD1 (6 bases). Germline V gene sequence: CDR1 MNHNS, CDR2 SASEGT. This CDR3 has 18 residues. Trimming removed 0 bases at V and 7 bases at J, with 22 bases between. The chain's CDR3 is CASSEALRWQGTLQPQHF. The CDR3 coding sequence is TGTGCCAGCAGTGAAGCGCTCCGGTGGCAGGGGACGTTGCAGCCCCAGCATTTT.

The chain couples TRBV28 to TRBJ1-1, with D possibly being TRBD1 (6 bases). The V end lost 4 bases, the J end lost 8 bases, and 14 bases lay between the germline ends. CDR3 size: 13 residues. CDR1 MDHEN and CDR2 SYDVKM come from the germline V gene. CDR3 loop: CASSYFQGREAFF. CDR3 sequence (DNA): TGTGCCAGCAGTTACTTTCAGGGGCGGGAAGCTTTCTTT.

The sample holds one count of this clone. In DNA, the CDR3 is TGTGCCAGCAGCTTGGCGGGACAGGGACATAATTCACCCCTCCACTTT. Its translation is CASSLAGQGHNSPLHF. The gene calls are TRBV11-2 and TRBJ1-6; 9 bases align to TRBD1. The CDR3 contains 16 residues. Germline trimming cut 3 bases from V and 5 bases from J; bases unmatched to any gene: 5. Germline assignment: CDR1 SGHAT and CDR2 FQNNGV.

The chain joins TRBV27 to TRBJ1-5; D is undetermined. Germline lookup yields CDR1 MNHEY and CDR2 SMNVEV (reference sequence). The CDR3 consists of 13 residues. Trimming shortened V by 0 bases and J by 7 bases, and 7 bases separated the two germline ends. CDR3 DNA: TGTGCCAGCAGTTTATCGGCGGGGCAGCCCCAGCATTTT. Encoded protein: CASSLSAGQPQHF.

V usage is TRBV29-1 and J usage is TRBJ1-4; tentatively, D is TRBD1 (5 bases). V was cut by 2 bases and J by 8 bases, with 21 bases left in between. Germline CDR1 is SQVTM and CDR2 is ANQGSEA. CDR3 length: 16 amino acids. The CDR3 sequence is CSVELQSGQGDEKLFF. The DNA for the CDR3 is TGCAGCGTTGAACTTCAATCGGGTCAGGGTGACGAAAAACTGTTTTTT.

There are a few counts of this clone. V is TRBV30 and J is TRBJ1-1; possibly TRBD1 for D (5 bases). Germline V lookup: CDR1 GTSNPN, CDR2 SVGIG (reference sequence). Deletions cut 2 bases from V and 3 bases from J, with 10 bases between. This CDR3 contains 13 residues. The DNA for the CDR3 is TGTGCCTGGAGTAACCAAGGGGACACTGAAGCTTTCTTT. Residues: CAWSNQGDTEAFF. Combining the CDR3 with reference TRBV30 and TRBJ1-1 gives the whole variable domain SQTIHQWPATLVQPVGSPLSLECTVEGTSNPNLYWYRQAAGRGLQLLFYSVGIGQISSEVPQNLSASRPQDRQFILSSKKLLLSDSGFYLCAWSNQGDTEAFFGQGTRLTVV.

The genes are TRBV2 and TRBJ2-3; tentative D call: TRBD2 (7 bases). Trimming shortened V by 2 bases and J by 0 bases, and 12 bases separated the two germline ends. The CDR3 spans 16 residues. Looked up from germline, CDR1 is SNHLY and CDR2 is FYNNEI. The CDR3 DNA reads TGTGCCAGCAGTGAATTGAGGGGGGGGAGCACAGATACGCAGTATTTT. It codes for CASSELRGGSTDTQYF.

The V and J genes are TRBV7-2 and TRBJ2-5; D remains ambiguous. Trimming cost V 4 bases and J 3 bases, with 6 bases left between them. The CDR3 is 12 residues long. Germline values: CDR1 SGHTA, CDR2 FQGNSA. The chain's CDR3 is CASSSQKETQYF. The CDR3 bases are TGTGCCAGCAGCTCCCAGAAAGAGACCCAGTACTTC.

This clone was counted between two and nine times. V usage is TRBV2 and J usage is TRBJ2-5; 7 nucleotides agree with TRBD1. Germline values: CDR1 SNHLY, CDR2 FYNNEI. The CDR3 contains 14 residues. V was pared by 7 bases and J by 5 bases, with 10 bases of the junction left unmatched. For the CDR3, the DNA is TGTGCCAGCAAGGGGGCCAGGGTGGTGGAGACCCAGTACTTC. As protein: CASKGARVVETQYF.